This T cell receptor (beta chain) emerged from a study of blood T cells in healthy people across ages. The ends were cut back, 0 bases at V and 4 bases at J, with 9 bases in the middle. This CDR3 is built from 14 residues. Looked up from germline, CDR1 is LGHDT and CDR2 is YNNKEL (reference sequence). Alongside a J-beta primer mix, a sample-barcoded 5' primer served in a second PCR lasting about 7 to 12 cycles. In TCRdb, the 5' RACE reads were re-called with MiXCR into one record per CDR3 protein. The sample holds about 1.6 million distinct CDR3 sequences; around 35% are singletons and the top ten take about 10%. Healthy Russian Caucasian donors spanned ages about 6 to 100 years.

The chain recombines TRBV3-1 with TRBJ1-2; maybe TRBD1 (6 bases). The origin of this receptor is a woman in her 30s in good health. The sequencing input was blood. The CDR3, as DNA: TGTGCCAGCAGCCAAGATGCAGGGGCCTATGGCTACACCTTC. Translating gives CASSQDAGAYGYTF.